This is a list of T cell receptor beta chains from one sample in a study of blood T cell repertoires in COVID-19. Using immunoSEQ multiplex PCR, the repertoire was profiled, and TCRdb retains in-frame clones only, with some absent. The profile shows 200,000 to 250,000 clones, 84% of them singletons. Sequencing input: peripheral blood. These receptors were collected from a woman older than 75 with COVID-19, enrolled during active disease. Each CDR3 is given with its conserved first and last residue. A D gene is named only where the DNA matches it firmly. Part of the rows lack a size; the others show once, few, many or a class for expanded clones.

d_call j_call v_call clone_size cdr3_nt cdr3_aa
. TRBJ1-1 TRBV19 . TGTGCCAGTAGTATAGGTGTACAGGGACAAAACACTGAAGCTTTCTTT CASSIGVQGQNTEAFF
. TRBJ2-3 TRBV21-1 few TGTGCCAGCAGCAAAGCGGGCCGACCTAGCACAGATACGCAGTATTTT CASSKAGRPSTDTQYF
. TRBJ1-5 TRBV2 . TGTGCCAGCAGTGACGGACCGGGGAATCAGCCCCAGCATTTT CASSDGPGNQPQHF
. TRBJ2-2 TRBV5-1 . TGCGCCAGCAGCTCCCAGGGGACGGGGGAGCTGTTTTTT CASSSQGTGELFF
. TRBJ1-6 TRBV5-4 . TGTGCCAGCAGCTTGGATGGGGCAAGCTCCTATAATTCACCCCTCCACTTT CASSLDGASSYNSPLHF
TRBD2 TRBJ2-3 TRBV5-1 . TGCGCCAGCAGCCTTCACGGGACTAGCGGCACAGATACGCAGTATTTT CASSLHGTSGTDTQYF
TRBD1 TRBJ2-5 TRBV2 . TGTGCCAGCCTGCTTGACCGGGGACAGGGAGGGACCCAGTACTTC CASLLDRGQGGTQYF
. TRBJ1-5 TRBV6-5 . TGTGCCAGCAGCCCCTATAGCAATCAGCCCCAGCATTTT CASSPYSNQPQHF
TRBD2 TRBJ2-7 TRBV27 . TGTGCCAGCACGGGTATGGCGGGAGGTGCCTACGAGCAGTACTTC CASTGMAGGAYEQYF
TRBD1 TRBJ1-5 TRBV2 . TGTGCCAGCAGTGATCAGGGGGCAGATCAGCCCCAGCATTTT CASSDQGADQPQHF
. TRBJ1-2 TRBV9 . TGTGCCAGCAGCGTCGGAGGTAACTATGGCTACACCTTC CASSVGGNYGYTF
TRBD1 TRBJ1-6 TRBV28 . TGTGCCAGCAGTGGGACAGGTTCACCCCTCCACTTT CASSGTGSPLHF
. TRBJ1-1 TRBV5-1 . TGCGCCAGCAGCTCGGGGGGCCCAAACACTGAAGCTTTCTTT CASSSGGPNTEAFF
. TRBJ2-1 TRBV11-3 . TGTGCCAGCAGCTTAGGAGGCACGTACAATGAGCAGTTCTTC CASSLGGTYNEQFF
. TRBJ1-5 TRBV23-1 once TGCGCCAGCAGCTCCGGGACTCACAGCTACTATAGCAATCAGCCCCAGCATTTT CASSSGTHSYYSNQPQHF
. TRBJ1-2 TRBV14 few TGTGCCAGCAGCCAAGTTCGGGGGGCGTCCGGCTACACCTTC CASSQVRGASGYTF
. TRBJ1-1 TRBV29-1 . TGCAGCGTTGAGGCAGGATACACTGAAGCTTTCTTT CSVEAGYTEAFF
TRBD1 TRBJ1-4 TRBV4-1 . TGCGCCAGCAGCCGAAGGGGACAGGGGAGGGGAACTAATGAAAAACTGTTTTTT CASSRRGQGRGTNEKLFF
. TRBJ2-2 TRBV7-2 . TGTGCCAGCAGCTTAGGACTCCCCGGGGAGCTGTTTTTT CASSLGLPGELFF
. TRBJ2-2 TRBV5-1 . TGCGCCAGCAGCGACCAGGGCCAGTTGAACACCGGGGAGCTGTTTTTT CASSDQGQLNTGELFF
. TRBJ2-4 TRBV19 . TGTGCCAGTATCTCCCAGGGGAACATTCAGTACTTC CASISQGNIQYF
TRBD1 TRBJ1-5 TRBV28 once TGTGCCAGCAGTTTACTGGGACAGGGGAGGAGGCAGCCCCAGCATTTT CASSLLGQGRRQPQHF
. TRBJ2-1 TRBV3-1/TRBV3-2 . TGTGCCAGCAGCCAGATTCATAGCGGATCCAATGAGCAGTTCTTC CASSQIHSGSNEQFF
TRBD2 TRBJ2-4 TRBV7-9 . TGTGCCAGCAGCTTAGCGGGCAGCGGGAGCCACAAAAACATTCAGTACTTC CASSLAGSGSHKNIQYF
TRBD2 TRBJ2-3 TRBV19 . TGTGCCAGTAGTCCATACCCACTAGCGGGAGGCACAGATACGCAGTATTTT CASSPYPLAGGTDTQYF
. TRBJ2-1 TRBV20-1 few TGCAGTGCTAGTGGGGGTATGGGACAATCTGAGACTTTCTTC CSASGGMGQSETFF
TRBD2 TRBJ2-5 TRBV24-1 . TGTGCCACCAGAGGCCCGGGACTAGCGGGAGAGGGGAACCAGCAGACCCAGTACTTC CATRGPGLAGEGNQQTQYF
. TRBJ2-3 TRBV5-1 . TGCGCCAGCAGCTTGGACCCTAGCGTACCAAGCACAGATACGCAGTATTTT CASSLDPSVPSTDTQYF
. TRBJ1-2 TRBV3-1/TRBV3-2 . TGTGCCAGCAGCCAAGGACTAGGGAGTGGCGGCTACACCTTC CASSQGLGSGGYTF
TRBD1 TRBJ2-2 TRBV24-1 few TGTGCCACCAGAGGACAGGGAACGAACGGGGAGCTGTTTTTT CATRGQGTNGELFF
. TRBJ1-1 TRBV7-2 . TGTGCCAGCAGCTCCCGGGCGGGGGTCACTGAAGCTTTCTTT CASSSRAGVTEAFF
TRBD2 TRBJ2-1 TRBV7-2 . TGTGCCAGCAGCTTACGGGGGGGCGGGGATGAGCAGTTCTTC CASSLRGGGDEQFF
. TRBJ2-1 TRBV5-1 . TGCGCCAGCAGCCAGGGCCCTAGCTCCTACAATGAGCAGTTCTTC CASSQGPSSYNEQFF
TRBD1 TRBJ2-2 TRBV18 once TGTGCCAGCTCACCTGAGGGACAGGGGTTCGGCACCGGGGAGCTGTTTTTT CASSPEGQGFGTGELFF
. TRBJ1-1 TRBV5-4 . TGTGCCAGCAGCTTATCTCTAGGGGAGGGAGAAGCTTTCTTT CASSLSLGEGEAFF
. TRBJ1-6 TRBV19 . TGTGCCAGTAGTAACCCGACGGCCCCAGGGAATTCACCCCTCCACTTT CASSNPTAPGNSPLHF
. TRBJ1-5 TRBV3-1/TRBV3-2 . TGTGCCAGCAGCCAAGCGGGGAATCAGCCCCAGCATTTT CASSQAGNQPQHF
. TRBJ2-7 TRBV5-5 . TGTGCCAGCAGCTTGGCTGGTACGGGCTACGAGCAGTACTTC CASSLAGTGYEQYF
. TRBJ1-1 TRBV7-2 . TGTGCCAGCAGCTATACAGGCGTGGGGACTGAAGCTTTCTTT CASSYTGVGTEAFF
. TRBJ1-5 TRBV6-6 . TGTGCCAGCACCCCGGACAGAATTAGCAATCAGCCCCAGCATTTT CASTPDRISNQPQHF
TRBD2 TRBJ2-1 TRBV29-1 . TGCAGCGTTCTAGCGGACTCCTACAATGAGCAGTTCTTC CSVLADSYNEQFF
. TRBJ2-6 TRBV5-1 . TGCGCCAGCAGCTGGCCGAACTCTGGGGCCAACGTCCTGACTTTC CASSWPNSGANVLTF
TRBD1 TRBJ2-5 TRBV7-9 . TGTGCCAGCAGCCCGATGACAGGGGGGGAGACCCAGTACTTC CASSPMTGGETQYF
TRBD2 TRBJ2-5 TRBV14 once TGTGCCAGCAGCCAAGCTTCGATAGCGGGACCCGGTGGGGAGACCCAGTACTTC CASSQASIAGPGGETQYF
TRBD1 TRBJ1-1 TRBV6-1 . TGTGCCAGCAGTGGGATAGACAGGGGGCGAGGGAGGACTGAAGCTTTCTTT CASSGIDRGRGRTEAFF
TRBD2 TRBJ2-2 TRBV7-6 . TGTGCCAGCCTCGTCCCCCAGCGGGGGGGCCTCACCGGGGAGCTGTTTTTT CASLVPQRGGLTGELFF
. TRBJ1-3 TRBV20-1 . TGCAGTGCGAGTGACAGGTATTCGAGAAACACCATATATTTT CSASDRYSRNTIYF
. TRBJ1-1 TRBV9 . TGTGCCAGCAGCGTAGAGTGGGAGGCTGAAGCTTTCTTT CASSVEWEAEAFF
. TRBJ1-4 TRBV29-1 . TGCAGCGTCCAGGTTGCAACTAATGAAAAACTGTTTTTT CSVQVATNEKLFF
TRBD1 TRBJ1-1 TRBV5-1 . TGCGCCAGCAGATACAGGGGGGGCTTTATGAACACTGAAGCTTTCTTT CASRYRGGFMNTEAFF
TRBD1 TRBJ1-2 TRBV3-1/TRBV3-2 . TGTGCCAGCAGCCAAGCTGACAGGGGCATCTATGGCTACACCTTC CASSQADRGIYGYTF
. TRBJ2-7 TRBV7-9 once TGTGCCAGCAGCCAACCTAGCTCCTACGAGCAGTACTTC CASSQPSSYEQYF
. TRBJ2-7 TRBV3-1/TRBV3-2 . TGTGCCAGCAGCCAGTTGGCCACCTACGAGCAGTACTTC CASSQLATYEQYF
. TRBJ2-3 TRBV5-1 . TGCGCCAGCACCTTTACAGTCACAGATACGCAGTATTTT CASTFTVTDTQYF
. TRBJ2-5 TRBV21-1 . TGTGCCAGCAGCAAAGGGGGCGGGAGAGAGACCCAGTACTTC CASSKGGGRETQYF
. TRBJ1-1 TRBV7-2 . TGTGCCAGCAGCTTAGGGGCCGATAATGAAGCTTTCTTT CASSLGADNEAFF
TRBD1 TRBJ1-2 TRBV7-9 . TGTGCCAGCAGCTTATTTCCGGGACAGGGTTTTAACTATGGCTACACCTTC CASSLFPGQGFNYGYTF
. TRBJ1-6 TRBV5-1 . TGCGCCAGCAGCTTGGGAACAGAGGGTTCACCCCTCCACTTT CASSLGTEGSPLHF
TRBD1 TRBJ1-5 TRBV15 few TGTGCCACCAGGGGAGGACAGGGGGGTGTCTCTAGCAATCAGCCCCAGCATTTT CATRGGQGGVSSNQPQHF